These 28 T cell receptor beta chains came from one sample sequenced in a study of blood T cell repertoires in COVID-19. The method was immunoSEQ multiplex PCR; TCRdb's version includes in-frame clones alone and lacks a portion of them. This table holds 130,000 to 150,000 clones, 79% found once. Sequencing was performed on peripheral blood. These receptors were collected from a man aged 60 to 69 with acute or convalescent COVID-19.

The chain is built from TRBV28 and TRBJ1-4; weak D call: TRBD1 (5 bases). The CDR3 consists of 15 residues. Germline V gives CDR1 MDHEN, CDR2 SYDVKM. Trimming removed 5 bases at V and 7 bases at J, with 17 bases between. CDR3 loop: CASSGRGGSSEKLFF. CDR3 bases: TGTGCCAGCAGTGGAAGGGGAGGCAGCTCTGAAAAACTGTTTTTT.

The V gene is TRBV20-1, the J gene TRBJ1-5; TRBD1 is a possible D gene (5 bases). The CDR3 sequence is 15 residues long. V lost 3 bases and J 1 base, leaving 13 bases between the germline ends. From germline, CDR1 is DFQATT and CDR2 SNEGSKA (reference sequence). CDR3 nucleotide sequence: TGCAGTGCTAGTTTTTCAGGGTTGAGCAATCAGCCCCAGCATTTT. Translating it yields CSASFSGLSNQPQHF.

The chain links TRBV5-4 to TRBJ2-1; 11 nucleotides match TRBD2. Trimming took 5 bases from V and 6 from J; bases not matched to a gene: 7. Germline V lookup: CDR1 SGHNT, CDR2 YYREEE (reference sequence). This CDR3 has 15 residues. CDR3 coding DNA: TGTGCCAGCAGTTTAGCGGGAGGGCCCGCCAATGAGCAGTTCTTC. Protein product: CASSLAGGPANEQFF.

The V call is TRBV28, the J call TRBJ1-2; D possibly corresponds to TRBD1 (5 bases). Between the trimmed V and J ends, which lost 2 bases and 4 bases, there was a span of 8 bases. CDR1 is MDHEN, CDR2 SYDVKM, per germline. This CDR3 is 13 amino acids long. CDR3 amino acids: CASSLLTVYGYTF. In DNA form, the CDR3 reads TGTGCCAGCAGTTTACTGACAGTCTATGGCTACACCTTC.

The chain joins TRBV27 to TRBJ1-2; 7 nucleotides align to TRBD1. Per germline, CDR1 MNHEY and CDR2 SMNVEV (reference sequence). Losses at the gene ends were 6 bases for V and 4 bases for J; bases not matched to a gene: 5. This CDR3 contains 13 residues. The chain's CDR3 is CASRTGVAYGYTF. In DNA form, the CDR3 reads TGTGCCAGCAGAACAGGGGTTGCCTATGGCTACACCTTC.

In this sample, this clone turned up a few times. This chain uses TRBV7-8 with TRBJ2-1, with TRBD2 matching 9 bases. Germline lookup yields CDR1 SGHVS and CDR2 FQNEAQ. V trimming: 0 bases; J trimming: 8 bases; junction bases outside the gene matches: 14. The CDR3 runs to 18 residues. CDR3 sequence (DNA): TGTGCCAGCAGCTTAGCCGGCGGGGGGGGACTAGCCAGGGATGAGCAGTTCTTC. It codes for CASSLAGGGGLARDEQFF. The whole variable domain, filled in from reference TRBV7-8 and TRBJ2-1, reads GAGVSQSPRYKVAKRGQDVALRCDPISGHVSLFWYQQALGQGPEFLTYFQNEAQLDKSGLPSDRFFAERPEGSVSTLKIQRTQQEDSAVYLCASSLAGGGGLARDEQFFGPGTRLTVL.

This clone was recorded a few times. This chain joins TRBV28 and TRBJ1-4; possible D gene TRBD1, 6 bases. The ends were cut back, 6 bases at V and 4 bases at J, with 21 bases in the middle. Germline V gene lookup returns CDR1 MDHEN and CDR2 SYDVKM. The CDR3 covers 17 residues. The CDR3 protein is CASSQMAGATINEKLFF. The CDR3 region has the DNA TGTGCCAGCAGCCAGATGGCGGGGGCAACTATTAATGAAAAACTGTTTTTT. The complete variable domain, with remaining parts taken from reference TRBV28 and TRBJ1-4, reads DVKVTQSSRYLVKRTGEKVFLECVQDMDHENMFWYRQDPGLGLRLIYFSYDVKMKEKGDIPEGYSVSREKKERFSLILESASTNQTSMYLCASSQMAGATINEKLFFGSGTQLSVL.

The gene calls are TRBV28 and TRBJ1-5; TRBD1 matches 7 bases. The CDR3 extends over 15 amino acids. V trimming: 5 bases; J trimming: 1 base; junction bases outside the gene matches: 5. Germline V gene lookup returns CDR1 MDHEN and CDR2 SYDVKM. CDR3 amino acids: CASSQGDRSNQPQHF. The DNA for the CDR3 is TGTGCCAGCAGTCAGGGGGATCGGAGCAATCAGCCCCAGCATTTT.

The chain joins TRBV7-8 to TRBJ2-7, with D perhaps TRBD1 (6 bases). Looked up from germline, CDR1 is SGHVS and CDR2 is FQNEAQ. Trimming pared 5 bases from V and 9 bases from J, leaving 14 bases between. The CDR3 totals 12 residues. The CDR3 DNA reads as TGTGCCAGCAGCCCAGACAGGTGGCGGCAGTACTTC. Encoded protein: CASSPDRWRQYF. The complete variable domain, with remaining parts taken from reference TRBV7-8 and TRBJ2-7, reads GAGVSQSPRYKVAKRGQDVALRCDPISGHVSLFWYQQALGQGPEFLTYFQNEAQLDKSGLPSDRFFAERPEGSVSTLKIQRTQQEDSAVYLCASSPDRWRQYFGPGTRLTVT.

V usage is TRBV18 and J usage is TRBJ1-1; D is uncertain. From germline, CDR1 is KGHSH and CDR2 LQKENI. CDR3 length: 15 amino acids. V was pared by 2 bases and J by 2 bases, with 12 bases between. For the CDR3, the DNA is TGTGCCAGCTCACCATCGAAACAAGTTAACACTGAAGCTTTCTTT. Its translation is CASSPSKQVNTEAFF.

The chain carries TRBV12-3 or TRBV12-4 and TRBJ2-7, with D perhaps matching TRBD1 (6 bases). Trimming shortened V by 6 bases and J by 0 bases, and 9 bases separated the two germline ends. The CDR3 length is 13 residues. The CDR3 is CASSRDISYEQYF. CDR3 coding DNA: TGTGCCAGCAGCAGGGACATCTCCTACGAGCAGTACTTC.

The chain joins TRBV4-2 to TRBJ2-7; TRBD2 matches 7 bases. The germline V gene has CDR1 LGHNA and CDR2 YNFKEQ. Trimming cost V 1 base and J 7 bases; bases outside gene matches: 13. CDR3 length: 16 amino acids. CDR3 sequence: CASSQGPAGVLVEQYF. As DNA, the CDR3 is TGTGCCAGCAGCCAAGGGCCCGCGGGAGTTCTAGTTGAGCAGTACTTC.

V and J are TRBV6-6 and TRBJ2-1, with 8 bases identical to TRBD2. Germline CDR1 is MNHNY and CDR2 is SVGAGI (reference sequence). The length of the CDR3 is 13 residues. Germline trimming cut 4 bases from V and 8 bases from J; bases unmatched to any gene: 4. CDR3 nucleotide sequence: TGTGCCAGCAGTTGGAAGCGGGAGCATGAGCAGTTCTTC. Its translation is CASSWKREHEQFF.

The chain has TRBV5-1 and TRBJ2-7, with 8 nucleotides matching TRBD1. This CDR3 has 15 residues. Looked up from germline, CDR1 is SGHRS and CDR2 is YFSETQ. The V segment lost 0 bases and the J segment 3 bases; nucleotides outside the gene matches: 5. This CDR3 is CASSLEQGQVYEQYF. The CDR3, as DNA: TGCGCCAGCAGCTTGGAACAGGGACAGGTCTACGAGCAGTACTTC.

The CDR3 protein is CASSQARANYGYTF. CDR3 in DNA: TGTGCCAGCAGCCAAGCACGGGCTAACTATGGCTACACCTTC. This sequence joins TRBV3-1 (or the pseudogene TRBV3-2) and TRBJ1-2; D remains unclear. The CDR3 loop spans 14 amino acids. Germline CDR1 and CDR2: LGHDT and YNNKEL (reference sequence). Trimming stripped 1 base from V and 0 bases from J, with 6 bases between.

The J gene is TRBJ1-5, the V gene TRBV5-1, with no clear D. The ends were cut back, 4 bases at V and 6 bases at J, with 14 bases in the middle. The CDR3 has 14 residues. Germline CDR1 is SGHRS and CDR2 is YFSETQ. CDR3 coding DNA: TGCGCCAGCAGCCCCGGGGAGGCGGGTCAGCCCCAGCATTTT. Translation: CASSPGEAGQPQHF.

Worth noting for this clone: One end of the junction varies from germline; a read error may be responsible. CDR3 sequence: CASSLGLAGPWETQYF. CDR3 nucleotides: TGTGCTAGCAGCCTAGGACTAGCGGGGCCTTGGGAGACCCAGTACTTC. This rearrangement joins TRBV7-7 to TRBJ2-5; 12 bases agree with TRBD2. The CDR3 is 16 amino acids. Looked up from germline, CDR1 is SSHAT and CDR2 is FNYEAQ (reference sequence). Looking up the rest from reference TRBV7-7 and TRBJ2-5 gives the full variable domain: GAGVSQSPRYKVTKRGQDVTLRCDPISSHATLYWYQQALGQGPEFLTYFNYEAQPDKSGLPSDRFSAERPEGSISTLTIQRTEQRDSAMYRCASSLGLAGPWETQYFGPGTRLLVL.

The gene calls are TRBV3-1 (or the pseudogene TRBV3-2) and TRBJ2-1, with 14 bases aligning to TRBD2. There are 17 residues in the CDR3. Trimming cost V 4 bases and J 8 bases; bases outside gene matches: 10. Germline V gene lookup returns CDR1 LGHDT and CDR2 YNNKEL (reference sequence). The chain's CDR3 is CASSPRLAGGIKDEQFF. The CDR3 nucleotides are TGTGCCAGCAGCCCAAGACTAGCGGGAGGGATTAAGGATGAGCAGTTCTTC.

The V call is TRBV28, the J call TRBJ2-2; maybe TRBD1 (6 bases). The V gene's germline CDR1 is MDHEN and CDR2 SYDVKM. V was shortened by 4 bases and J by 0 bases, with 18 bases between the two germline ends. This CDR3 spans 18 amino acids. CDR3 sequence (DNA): TGTGCCAGCAGTTCACGATATATCAGGGGAGCGAACACCGGGGAGCTGTTTTTT. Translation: CASSSRYIRGANTGELFF.

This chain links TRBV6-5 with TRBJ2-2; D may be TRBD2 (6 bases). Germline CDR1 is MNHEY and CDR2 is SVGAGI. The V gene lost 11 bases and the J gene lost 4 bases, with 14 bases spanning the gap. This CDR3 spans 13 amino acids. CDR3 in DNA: TGTGCCTCACGGGACTGGGCCACCGGGGAGCTGTTTTTT. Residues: CASRDWATGELFF.

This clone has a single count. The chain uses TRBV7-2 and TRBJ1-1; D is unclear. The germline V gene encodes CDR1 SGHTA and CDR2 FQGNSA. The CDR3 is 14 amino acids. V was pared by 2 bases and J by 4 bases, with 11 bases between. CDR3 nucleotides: TGTGCCAGCAGCTTAAACCCCCCGAGCACTGAAGCTTTCTTT. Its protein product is CASSLNPPSTEAFF.

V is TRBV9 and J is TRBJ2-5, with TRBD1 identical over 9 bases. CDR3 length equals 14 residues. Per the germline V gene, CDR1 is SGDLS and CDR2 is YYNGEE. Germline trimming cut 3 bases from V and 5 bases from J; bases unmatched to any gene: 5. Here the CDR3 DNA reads TGTGCCAGCAGCGCGACAGGGGGATGGGAGACCCAGTACTTC. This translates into CASSATGGWETQYF.

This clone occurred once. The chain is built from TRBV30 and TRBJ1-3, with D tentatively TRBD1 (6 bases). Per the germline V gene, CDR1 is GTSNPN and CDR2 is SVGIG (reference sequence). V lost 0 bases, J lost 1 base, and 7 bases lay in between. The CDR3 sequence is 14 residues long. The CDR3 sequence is CAWSVQGSGNTIYF. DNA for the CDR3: TGTGCCTGGAGTGTACAGGGATCTGGAAACACCATATATTTT.

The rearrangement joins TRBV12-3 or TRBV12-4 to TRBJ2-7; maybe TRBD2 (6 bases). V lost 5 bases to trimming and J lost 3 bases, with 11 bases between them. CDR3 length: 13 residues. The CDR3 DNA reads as TGTGCCAGCAGTAGCGGGCCGGTCTACGAGCAGTACTTC. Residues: CASSSGPVYEQYF.

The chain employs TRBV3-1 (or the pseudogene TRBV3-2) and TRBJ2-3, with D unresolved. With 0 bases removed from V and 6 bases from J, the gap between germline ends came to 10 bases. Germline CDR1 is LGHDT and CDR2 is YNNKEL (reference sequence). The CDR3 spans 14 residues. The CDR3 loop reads CASSQDARRDTQYF. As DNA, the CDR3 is TGTGCCAGCAGCCAAGACGCGAGGCGGGATACGCAGTATTTT.

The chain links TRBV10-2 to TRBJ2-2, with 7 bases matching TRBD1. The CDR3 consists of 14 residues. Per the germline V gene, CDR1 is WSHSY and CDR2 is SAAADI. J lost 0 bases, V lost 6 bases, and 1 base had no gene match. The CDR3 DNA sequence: TGCGCCAGCAGCGGGACAGCGAACACCGGGGAGCTGTTTTTT. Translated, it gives CASSGTANTGELFF.

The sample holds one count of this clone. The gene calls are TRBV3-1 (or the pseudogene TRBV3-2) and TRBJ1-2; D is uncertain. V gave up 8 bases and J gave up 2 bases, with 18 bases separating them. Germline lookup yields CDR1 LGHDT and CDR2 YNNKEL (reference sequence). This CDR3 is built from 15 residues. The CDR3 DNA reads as TGTGCCAGCCCTGAATCCCGGTACGTGAACTATGGCTACACCTTC. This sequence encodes CASPESRYVNYGYTF.

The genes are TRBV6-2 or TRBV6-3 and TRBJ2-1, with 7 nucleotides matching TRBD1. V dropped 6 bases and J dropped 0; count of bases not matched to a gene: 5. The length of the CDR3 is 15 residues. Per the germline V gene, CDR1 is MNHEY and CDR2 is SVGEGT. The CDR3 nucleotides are TGTGCCAGCAGCCGCAGGGGGAACTCCTACAATGAGCAGTTCTTC. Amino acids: CASSRRGNSYNEQFF.